Below, one TCR beta chain is given with its context. The antigen is not known. Source study methods: CDR3 differences across clinicopathological groups were used to build a distant-metastasis classifier for papillary thyroid cancer. From the PCR reads, TCRdb re-called clones with MiXCR. TCRdb assigned the V and J calls; the authors' analysis was not used. The sample has some 84,000 clones; 8% to 9.5% are singletons. CDR1 is DFQATT, CDR2 SNEGSKA, per germline (reference sequence). The CDR3 is 15 amino acids. The V and J ends lost 5 bases and 4 bases respectively, with 20 bases between them. These data are taken from a study of metastatic and nonmetastatic thyroid tumors. Study-level background: It was across blood and tumor or nodule tissue from malignant and benign thyroid patients that repertoires were compared. Study findings and constraints: Within blood and tumor, benign nodules reportedly had significantly lower TCR beta diversity than malignant thyroid tumors did.

Thyroid surgery was preceded by no treatment in any patient. Material for sequencing was blood. The rearrangement uses TRBV20-1 and TRBJ1-1, with D perhaps TRBD1 (6 bases). This TCR derives from a female donor with papillary thyroid cancer or a benign thyroid nodule (not recorded which). Some clones in this sample may be carry-over from other donors' samples. The CDR3 DNA reads TGCAGTGCTCCCGGTGGGGGGCGCCGGGGCACTGAAGCTTTCTTT. This encodes CSAPGGGRRGTEAFF.